This T cell receptor beta chain was identified during a study of blood T cell repertoires in COVID-19. Study at large: The samples span acute and convalescent COVID-19 from the United States, Italy and Spain.

The CDR3 has 15 residues. Per the germline V gene, CDR1 is MNHEY and CDR2 is SVGAGI. V shed 2 bases and J shed 5 bases, with 15 bases lying between them. Authors' data handling: Estimated nucleated cell counts came from reference gene primer amplification. TCRdb keeps only in-frame clones here, not all; method: immunoSEQ multiplex PCR. D and trimming were read from the DNA, whereas the V and J calls and clone size are those reported in that table. The repertoire holds fewer than 250,000 clones, with roughly 80% as singletons. What was sequenced was peripheral blood. The TCR comes from an elderly woman with COVID-19, enrolled during active disease. This chain links TRBV6-5 with TRBJ2-5, with a tentative D call TRBD2 (7 bases). Written as DNA, the CDR3 is TGTGCCAGCAGTTACGTGGGGGGGCCCGGTGAGACCCAGTACTTC. Translation gives CASSYVGGPGETQYF.